This T cell receptor (beta chain) was identified during a study of response to subunit inactivated influenza vaccine. This clonotype was found a few times. Its antigen remains unknown. Germline V lookup: CDR1 ENHRY, CDR2 SYGVKD. The CDR3 is 15 amino acids. V gave up 7 bases and J gave up 4 bases, with 18 bases separating them. Study-wide points: Each seasonal influenza vaccination, the authors suggested, recruits few new T cells.

TCRdb reprocessed the RT-PCR reads via MiXCR and lists one record per CDR3 protein. Of 150,000 to 200,000 distinct CDR3 sequences in the sample, around 9% are singletons; the top ten hold approximately 11%. The rearrangement links TRBV10-3 to TRBJ2-3, with TRBD2 as a possible D gene (5 bases). The sequencing here drew on non-naive T cells sorted from PBMCs, taken on the day of vaccination. The sequence was collected from a man aged 45-65 years who received an inactivated influenza vaccine. This CDR3 is CAITFQVARSDTQYF. CDR3 in DNA: TGTGCCATCACCTTCCAGGTAGCGCGGTCAGATACGCAGTATTTT.